Listed below are T cell receptor beta chains from one sample, sequenced in a study of shared clonotypes between healthy human individuals. Here immunoSEQ multiplex PCR was the method, and the copy in TCRdb shows in-frame clones only, minus some. The sample includes about 700,000 clones, around two thirds seen only once; the top ten take 1.5% to 2%. Sequencing input: memory CD4+ T cells sorted from blood. These receptors all stem from a woman aged 30 to 39 in good health. Both conserved end residues are part of each CDR3. The D gene is left open where the match is weak. Size is stated for part of the rows, as once, few or many counts, or as a class when the clone is expanded.

NA	NA	TRBV20-1	TRBJ2-5	CSVRVRETQYF
NA	NA	TRBV7-9	TRBJ1-5	CASSLVSGNQPQHF
NA	NA	TRBV21-1	TRBJ1-3	CASSTDRVSDVVRNTIYF
NA	NA	TRBV7-2	TRBJ2-7	CASSLAAGSNYEQYF
TRBD1	once	TRBV11-2	TRBJ1-1	CASSGRQGGTEAFF
TRBD1	NA	TRBV28	TRBJ2-1	CASSEPGQGYNEQFF
TRBD2	once	TRBV19	TRBJ2-1	CASRRLAGDDEQFF
NA	NA	TRBV30	TRBJ2-5	CAWSVGNQETQYF
NA	NA	TRBV11-2	TRBJ2-3	CASSFTTDTQYF
NA	NA	TRBV7-8	TRBJ2-6	CASSWSAQSRANVLTF
TRBD1	NA	TRBV7-9	TRBJ2-5	CASSRGQKETQYF
NA	NA	TRBV28	TRBJ2-3	CASSLISGRTDTQYF
NA	NA	TRBV5-1	TRBJ2-2	CASGLEDTGELFF
TRBD1	NA	TRBV27	TRBJ1-1	CASSPGTGVYFF
NA	NA	TRBV20-1	TRBJ2-5	CSAGRSETQYF
TRBD1	NA	TRBV27	TRBJ2-7	CASSFRGQGSQNLEQYF
TRBD1	NA	TRBV5-1	TRBJ1-2	CASSYGQEGPGYTF
TRBD2	NA	TRBV11-2	TRBJ2-3	CASSFLHGGSTDTQYF
NA	NA	TRBV27	TRBJ2-5	CASSFVTGAGTQYF
TRBD2	NA	TRBV7-3	TRBJ2-1	CASSVVAGEYNEQFF
NA	NA	TRBV9	TRBJ2-7	CASSPQGKQYF
NA	NA	TRBV28	TRBJ2-7	CASFRPHEQYF